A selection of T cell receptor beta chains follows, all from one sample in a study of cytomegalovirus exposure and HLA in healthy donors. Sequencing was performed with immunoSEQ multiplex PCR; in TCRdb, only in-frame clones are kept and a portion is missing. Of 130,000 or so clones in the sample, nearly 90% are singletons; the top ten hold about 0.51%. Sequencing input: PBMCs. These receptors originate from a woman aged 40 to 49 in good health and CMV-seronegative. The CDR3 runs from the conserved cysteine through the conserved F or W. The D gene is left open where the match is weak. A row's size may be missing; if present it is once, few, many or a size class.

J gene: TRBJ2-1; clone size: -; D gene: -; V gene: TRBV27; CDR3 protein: CASSFPGQSSYNEQFF; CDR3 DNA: TGTGCCAGCAGTTTCCCGGGACAAAGCTCCTACAATGAGCAGTTCTTC
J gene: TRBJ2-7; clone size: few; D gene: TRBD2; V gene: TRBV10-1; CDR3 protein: CASSEYRAGGSEYF; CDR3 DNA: TGCGCCAGCAGTGAGTATCGAGCGGGAGGGTCCGAATACTTC
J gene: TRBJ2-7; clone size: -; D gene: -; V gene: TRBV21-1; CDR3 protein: CASSKLRTGEGYEQYF; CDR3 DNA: TGTGCCAGCAGCAAACTCCGGACAGGCGAGGGGTACGAGCAGTACTTC
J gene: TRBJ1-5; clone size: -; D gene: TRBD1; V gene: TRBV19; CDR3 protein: CASSASGTGYQPQHF; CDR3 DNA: TGTGCCAGTAGTGCGTCCGGGACAGGGTATCAGCCCCAGCATTTT
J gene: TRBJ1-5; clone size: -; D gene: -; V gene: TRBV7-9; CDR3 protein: CSSSSSGEPQHF; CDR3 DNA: TGTTCCAGCAGCTCCTCGGGGGAGCCCCAGCATTTT
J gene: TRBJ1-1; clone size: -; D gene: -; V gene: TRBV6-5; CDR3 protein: CASRTQQGGTEAFF; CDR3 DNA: TGTGCCAGCAGGACCCAACAGGGAGGGACTGAAGCTTTCTTT
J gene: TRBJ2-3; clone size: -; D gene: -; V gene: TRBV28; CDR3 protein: CASSLSPGRGTDTQYF; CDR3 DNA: TGTGCCAGCAGTTTATCTCCGGGAAGGGGCACAGATACGCAGTATTTT
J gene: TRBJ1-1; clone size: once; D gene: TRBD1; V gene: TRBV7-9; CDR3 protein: CASRTSGGTEAFF; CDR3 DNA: TGTGCCAGCAGAACTTCAGGGGGCACTGAAGCTTTCTTT
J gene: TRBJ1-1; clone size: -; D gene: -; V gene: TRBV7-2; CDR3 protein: CASSSGANTEAFF; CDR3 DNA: TGTGCCAGCAGTTCAGGGGCGAACACTGAAGCTTTCTTT
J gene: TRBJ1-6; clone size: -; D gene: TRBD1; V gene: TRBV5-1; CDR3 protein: CASSLARGQGSPLHF; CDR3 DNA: TGCGCCAGCAGCTTGGCCAGGGGACAGGGGTCACCCCTCCACTTT
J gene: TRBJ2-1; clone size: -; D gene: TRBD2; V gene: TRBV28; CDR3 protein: CASSPGAGSSYNEQFF; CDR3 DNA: TGTGCCAGCAGTCCTGGAGCGGGAAGCTCCTACAATGAGCAGTTCTTC
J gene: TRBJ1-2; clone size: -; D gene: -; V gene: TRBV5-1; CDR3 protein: CASSLEGSGGNYGYTF; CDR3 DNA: TGCGCCAGCAGCTTGGAGGGTAGCGGGGGAAACTATGGCTACACCTTC
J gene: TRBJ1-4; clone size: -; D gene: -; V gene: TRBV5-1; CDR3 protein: CASSSRRDTALATNEKLFF; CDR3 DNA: TGCGCCAGCAGCTCACGACGGGACACCGCCTTGGCAACTAATGAAAAACTGTTTTTT
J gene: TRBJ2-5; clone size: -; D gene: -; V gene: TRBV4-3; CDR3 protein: CASSQEWGRLEERETQYF; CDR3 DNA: TGCGCCAGCAGCCAAGAATGGGGCAGACTAGAGGAGAGAGAGACCCAGTACTTC
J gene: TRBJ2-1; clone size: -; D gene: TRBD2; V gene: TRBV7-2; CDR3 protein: CASSLDPSGTYNEQFF; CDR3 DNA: TGTGCCAGCAGCTTAGATCCTAGCGGGACTTACAATGAGCAGTTCTTC
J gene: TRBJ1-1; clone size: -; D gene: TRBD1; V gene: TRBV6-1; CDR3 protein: CASSFHRGLGTEAFF; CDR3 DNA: TGTGCCAGCAGTTTCCACAGGGGGCTCGGGACTGAAGCTTTCTTT
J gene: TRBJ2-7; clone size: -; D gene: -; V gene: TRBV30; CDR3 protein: CAWTPGHRLYEQYF; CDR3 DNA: TGTGCCTGGACCCCGGGACACCGATTGTACGAGCAGTACTTC
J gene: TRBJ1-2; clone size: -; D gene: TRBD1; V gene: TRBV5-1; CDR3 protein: CASGATGGNYGYTF; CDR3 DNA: TGCGCCAGCGGAGCGACAGGGGGCAACTATGGCTACACCTTC
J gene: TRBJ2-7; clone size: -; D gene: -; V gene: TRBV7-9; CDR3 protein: CSSSSGLHTLYEQYF; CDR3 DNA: TGTTCCAGCAGCTCAGGACTTCATACGCTTTACGAGCAGTACTTC
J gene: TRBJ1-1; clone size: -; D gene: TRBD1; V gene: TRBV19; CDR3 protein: CASSYRGTEAFF; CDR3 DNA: TGTGCCAGTAGTTACAGGGGCACTGAAGCTTTCTTT